This TCR beta chain stems from a study of T cells in Graves' hyperthyroidism and ophthalmopathy. Regions amplified from RNA transcripts were the TCR beta CDR3 regions. Using the HTBI primer set, a first-round RT-PCR was run on the TCR CDR3. TCRdb re-derived calls from the multiplex PCR reads in MiXCR, one entry per CDR3 protein. The table records about 600,000 distinct CDR3 sequences, about 15% of them present only once. Clinical symptoms, serum thyroxine and TRAb, thyroid ultrasound and orbital computed tomography together formed the diagnostic basis. Per germline, CDR1 SGHTA and CDR2 FQGTGA. V lost 3 bases, J lost 2 bases, and 8 bases lay in between. There are 14 residues in the CDR3.

This sequence joins TRBV7-3 and TRBJ2-1; no firm D call. The sequence came from a woman aged 50 to 65 with Graves' ophthalmopathy. Sequencing was performed on blood. CDR3 nucleotides: TGTGCCAGCAGCTTGGTATTACCCTACAATGAGCAGTTCTTC. Encoded protein: CASSLVLPYNEQFF.